This entry features one T cell receptor (beta chain) sequence. The antigen is unknown. Only patients with CD8+CD57+ cell expansion on flow cytometry were chosen for sequencing. CDR1 is MDHEN and CDR2 is SYDVKM in the germline V gene. The CDR3 runs 16 residues. V gave up 2 bases and J gave up 1 base; unmatched junction bases: 7. Template material for TCR beta VDJ and CDR3 profiling consisted of genomic DNA. Via MiXCR, TCRdb re-called the reads, giving one row per CDR3 protein. The sample lists roughly 120,000 distinct CDR3 sequences; approximately 61% were seen once. This sample is drawn from a study of CD8+CD57+ T cells in acquired aplastic anemia. The overall study: Sorted CD4+ and CD8+ cells yielded DNA averaging around 3.2 ug.

Overall study findings and caveats: No significant difference in CD8+ Simpson's diversity was found between patients and controls. About 30 CD8+ CDR3 sequences occurred in both the patients and the controls.

What was sequenced was sorted CD4+, CD8+, or CD8+CD57+ T cells (not recorded which) from PBMCs. The chain uses TRBV28 and TRBJ2-7; TRBD1 matches 8 bases. This clonotype was sampled from a human donor with aplastic anemia. This chain's CDR3 is CASSLGGGDRSYEQYF. CDR3 in DNA: TGTGCCAGCAGTTTAGGGGGCGGGGACAGGTCCTACGAGCAGTACTTC.